One sample yielded the 12 T cell receptor beta chains listed below, sequenced in a study of breast tumors, draining lymph nodes, adjacent tissues. TCRdb fed the multiplex PCR reads into MiXCR, producing one record per CDR3 protein. The table records about 120,000 distinct CDR3 sequences, roughly 21% of them present only once. Breast cancer patients provided tissue from their axillary draining lymph nodes. Sequencing was performed on axillary lymph node tissue. These receptor sequences come from a female donor with breast cancer. Some clones in this sample may be carry-over from other donors' samples.

This clonotype was seen once. A much larger clone lies a single base off, so this may be a read error. CDR3 sequence (DNA): TGTGCCAGCGGCGTGCGACTAGAAGCAGATACGCAGTATTTT. Translating it yields CASGVRLEADTQYF. V and J are TRBV9 and TRBJ2-3; possible D gene TRBD2, 6 bases. The germline gives CDR1 SGDLS, CDR2 YYNGEE. The CDR3 is made up of 14 amino acids.

The chain recombines TRBV20-1 with TRBJ1-1; D is undetermined. The length of the CDR3 is 12 residues. V lost 1 base and J 11 bases, leaving 14 bases between the germline ends. From germline, CDR1 is DFQATT and CDR2 SNEGSKA (reference sequence). As DNA, the CDR3 is TGCAGTGCTAGAGCGTCTGGCGGGGAGGCTTTCTTT. It specifies CSARASGGEAFF.

Worth noting for this clonotype: The junction and the germline gene differ at one end; a read error may be behind it. V usage is TRBV20-1 and J usage is TRBJ2-5, with 12 bases identical to TRBD2. Germline V gene data show CDR1 as DFQATT and CDR2 as SNEGSKA (reference sequence). The CDR3 totals 14 residues. The CDR3 DNA reads as TGCAGTGCTAGTGGGGCTAGCGGGGGGGAGACACAGTACTTC. Its translation: CSASGASGGETQYF.

This clonotype appeared many times. The rearrangement joins TRBV5-8 to TRBJ2-1; TRBD2 matches 16 bases. The CDR3 is 15 residues long. The germline CDR1 and CDR2 sequences are SGHTS and YDEGEE. J was trimmed by 7 bases and V by 5 bases; bases with no gene match: 3. The CDR3 sequence: CASRTGLAGGNEQFF. In DNA form, the CDR3 reads TGTGCCAGCAGAACGGGACTAGCGGGGGGGAATGAGCAGTTCTTC.

This clonotype was observed many times. The chain couples TRBV10-1 to TRBJ2-2; 7 bases are shared with TRBD1. Germline trimming cut 6 bases from V and 4 bases from J; bases unmatched to any gene: 5. Germline assignment: CDR1 WNHNN and CDR2 SYGVQD (reference sequence). This CDR3 contains 14 residues. CDR3 sequence reads: CASSVTGPTGELFF. The CDR3 nucleotides are TGCGCCAGCAGCGTGACAGGGCCCACCGGGGAGCTGTTTTTT.

A word on this clonotype: Being one base from a much bigger clone, this may be a read error. This rearrangement joins TRBV20-1 to TRBJ2-7, with TRBD2 as a possible D gene (5 bases). CDR1 DFQATT and CDR2 SNEGSKA come from the germline V gene (reference sequence). CDR3 length: 14 residues. This CDR3 reads CSASRSSPDYGQYF. The CDR3 region has the DNA TGCAGTGCTAGCCGATCTAGCCCCGACTACGGGCAGTACTTC.

This clonotype has a count of ten or more. This chain uses TRBV24-1 with TRBJ2-5; 9 bases align to TRBD1. CDR3 length: 17 residues. V was pared by 2 bases and J by 4 bases, with 10 bases of the junction left unmatched. CDR1 and CDR2 from the germline V gene are KGHDR and SFDVKD. CDR3 region: CATSDSLDRDRAETQYF. The CDR3 DNA sequence: TGTGCCACCAGTGATTCGTTGGACAGGGACAGGGCAGAGACCCAGTACTTC.

This clonotype was recorded many times. One junction end does not reproduce the germline sequence, and a read error may be involved. The chain couples TRBV15 to TRBJ2-1; 9 nucleotides align to TRBD2. The CDR3 sequence is 16 residues long. The germline CDR1 and CDR2 sequences are LNHNV and YYDKDF (reference sequence). The DNA for the CDR3 is TGTGCCATCAGCAGAGTGTCTAGCGGGGAGTACAATGAGCAGTTCTTC. This encodes CAISRVSSGEYNEQFF.

The chain combines TRBV20-1 with TRBJ2-7; 9 bases are shared with TRBD1. This CDR3 contains 15 residues. The V segment lost 3 bases and the J segment 2 bases; nucleotides outside the gene matches: 8. CDR1 and CDR2 from the germline V gene are DFQATT and SNEGSKA (reference sequence). The CDR3 protein is CSASLGQGGPYEQYF. Here the CDR3 DNA reads TGCAGTGCTAGCCTGGGACAGGGAGGGCCCTACGAGCAGTACTTC.

This clonotype has a count of ten or more. In nucleotides, the CDR3 is TGTGCCAGCTACCGGGACCAGACCTACGAGCAGTACTTC. Translating gives CASYRDQTYEQYF. The gene calls are TRBV6-1 and TRBJ2-7, with D perhaps TRBD1 or TRBD2 (5 bases each). Trimming removed 8 bases at V and 2 bases at J, with 13 bases between. The CDR3 extends over 13 amino acids. Germline CDR1 reads MNHNS; CDR2 reads SASEGT.

This clonotype was seen repeatedly, ten times or more. This sequence joins TRBV2 and TRBJ1-2; tentative D call: TRBD1 (5 bases). This CDR3 spans 16 amino acids. Trimming shortened V by 5 bases and J by 8 bases, and 24 bases separated the two germline ends. Germline CDR1 SNHLY, CDR2 FYNNEI. Written as DNA, the CDR3 is TGTGCCAGCAGTTTGAAGCCCCGACAGAATACGGAAGGCTACACCTTC. Its translation is CASSLKPRQNTEGYTF.

Note on this clonotype: A much larger clone is a single base away; this may be a read error. V and J are TRBV7-2 and TRBJ2-3; TRBD2 agrees at 10 bases. V lost 8 bases and J lost 2; bases outside the gene matches: 10. CDR3 length: 16 residues. Per germline, CDR1 SGHTA and CDR2 FQGNSA. The CDR3 nucleotides are TGTGCCAGCGCGCAAACTAGCGGGGTACCCACAGATACGCAGTATTTT. Translation: CASAQTSGVPTDTQYF. The complete variable domain, with remaining parts taken from reference TRBV7-2 and TRBJ2-3, reads GAGVSQSPSNKVTEKGKDVELRCDPISGHTALYWYRQSLGQGLEFLIYFQGNSAPDKSGLPSDRFSAERTGGSVSTLTIQRTQQEDSAVYLCASAQTSGVPTDTQYFGPGTRLTVL.